One and the same sample provided the 23 T cell receptor beta chains below, sequenced in a study of shared clonotypes between healthy human individuals. Generated by immunoSEQ multiplex PCR, the TCRdb table keeps only in-frame clones and is missing some. The sample consists of about 2,100,000 clones, roughly 91% of them appearing once. In the naive CD8 group, cells lacked CD45RO and were positively selected for CCR7, so terminally differentiated effector memory CD45RA+ cells were left out. The sequenced sample was naive CD8+ T cells from PBMCs. These receptors all come from a man between 18 and 35 years old in good health. Some clones in this sample may be carry-over from other donors' samples.

The gene calls are TRBV4-3 and TRBJ2-7; 7 nucleotides match TRBD2. The ends lost 1 base at V and 5 bases at J; junction bases unmatched: 11. This CDR3 has 16 residues. Germline V gene lookup returns CDR1 LGHNA and CDR2 YSLEER. DNA for the CDR3: TGCGCCAGCAGCCAAGGGTCGCTAGCGGCATCGGACGAGCAGTACTTC. It encodes CASSQGSLAASDEQYF.

The rearrangement uses TRBV7-9 and TRBJ2-4; a weak D match, TRBD2 (6 bases). V dropped 5 bases and J dropped 9 bases, with 17 bases sitting between them. Germline V lookup: CDR1 SEHNR, CDR2 FQNEAQ (reference sequence). The CDR3 runs 14 residues. DNA for the CDR3: TGTGCCAGCAGCAAAAGCGGGCTTAGCGGCATTCAGTACTTC. It specifies CASSKSGLSGIQYF.

The chain carries TRBV30 and TRBJ1-2; D gene unclear. V lost 1 base to trimming and J lost 4 bases, with 13 bases between them. There are 14 residues in the CDR3. The germline V gene encodes CDR1 GTSNPN and CDR2 SVGIG (reference sequence). The CDR3 here is CAWSGEGRSYGYTF. CDR3 coding DNA: TGTGCCTGGAGTGGCGAAGGGCGGTCCTATGGCTACACCTTC. The full variable domain, its missing parts supplied by reference TRBV30 and TRBJ1-2, is SQTIHQWPATLVQPVGSPLSLECTVEGTSNPNLYWYRQAAGRGLQLLFYSVGIGQISSEVPQNLSASRPQDRQFILSSKKLLLSDSGFYLCAWSGEGRSYGYTFGSGTRLTVV.

V is TRBV9 and J is TRBJ2-7, with D perhaps TRBD1 (6 bases). Trimming cost V 2 bases and J 5 bases, with 17 bases left between them. The CDR3 length is 15 residues. In germline, CDR1 is SGDLS, CDR2 YYNGEE. DNA for the CDR3: TGTGCCAGCAGCGTGGGGACATCTTTTTGGGACGAGCAGTACTTC. The encoded protein is CASSVGTSFWDEQYF.

Details on this clone: Other DNA sequences in this sample translate to the same CDR3. V is TRBV27 and J is TRBJ2-7; TRBD2 agrees at 7 bases. The junction had 2 bases not matched to a gene; V was cut back by 3 bases and J by 6 bases. The CDR3 has 12 amino acids. Germline CDR1 MNHEY, CDR2 SMNVEV (reference sequence). The CDR3 protein is CASSFGGGEQYF. The CDR3 DNA follows: TGTGCCAGCAGTTTCGGCGGGGGCGAGCAGTACTTC.

This sequence joins TRBV19 and TRBJ2-1; the match to TRBD2 covers 7 bases. V lost 5 bases and J lost 6; bases outside the gene matches: 7. Germline V CDR1 and CDR2: LNHDA, SQIVND (reference sequence). The CDR3 is 14 amino acids. The CDR3 sequence is CASSGGASGNEQFF. In nucleotides, the CDR3 is TGTGCCAGTAGTGGAGGGGCTAGCGGCAATGAGCAGTTCTTC. Based on the CDR3 plus reference TRBV19 and TRBJ2-1, the full variable domain is DGGITQSPKYLFRKEGQNVTLSCEQNLNHDAMYWYRQDPGQGLRLIYYSQIVNDFQKGDIAEGYSVSREKKESFPLTVTSAQKNPTAFYLCASSGGASGNEQFFGPGTRLTVL.

The chain employs TRBV7-2 and TRBJ2-3; D is perhaps TRBD2 (5 bases). The CDR3 consists of 15 residues. Germline-derived CDR1 and CDR2 are SGHTA and FQGNSA. V lost 5 bases, J lost 1 base, and 13 bases lay in between. CDR3 nucleotide sequence: TGTGCCAGCAGCCTATCGGACTTGCGCACAGATACGCAGTATTTT. Encoded protein: CASSLSDLRTDTQYF.

The chain is built from TRBV19 and TRBJ1-1, with TRBD1 as a possible D gene (5 bases). The CDR3 covers 12 residues. Germline V CDR1 and CDR2: LNHDA, SQIVND (reference sequence). V lost 9 bases and J lost 5, with 13 bases in between. In DNA form, the CDR3 reads TGTGCCAGCCTTGCGGGGGGGACTGAAGCTTTCTTT. Protein: CASLAGGTEAFF. Looking up the rest from reference TRBV19 and TRBJ1-1 gives the full variable domain: DGGITQSPKYLFRKEGQNVTLSCEQNLNHDAMYWYRQDPGQGLRLIYYSQIVNDFQKGDIAEGYSVSREKKESFPLTVTSAQKNPTAFYLCASLAGGTEAFFGQGTRLTVV.

This chain joins TRBV5-1 and TRBJ1-1, with TRBD1 as a possible D gene (5 bases). Trimming removed 6 bases at V and 0 bases at J, with 15 bases between. The CDR3 has 15 residues. Germline V CDR1 and CDR2: SGHRS, YFSETQ. DNA for the CDR3: TGCGCCAGCACCCAAAATCGGGGCCTGAACACTGAAGCTTTCTTT. Its translation is CASTQNRGLNTEAFF. The full variable domain, with the rest looked up from reference TRBV5-1 and TRBJ1-1, is KAGVTQTPRYLIKTRGQQVTLSCSPISGHRSVSWYQQTPGQGLQFLFEYFSETQRNKGNFPGRFSGRQFSNSRSEMNVSTLELGDSALYLCASTQNRGLNTEAFFGQGTRLTVV.

The V gene is TRBV15, the J gene TRBJ2-5; TRBD1 might be the D (6 bases). This CDR3 has 15 amino acids. Per germline, CDR1 LNHNV and CDR2 YYDKDF (reference sequence). The ends were cut back, 5 bases at V and 5 bases at J, with 18 bases in the middle. CDR3 sequence (DNA): TGTGCCACCAGCCCCCGCCCGGGAAGGGGGGAGACCCAGTACTTC. Its translation: CATSPRPGRGETQYF.

V and J are TRBV7-9 and TRBJ1-2; D may be TRBD1 (5 bases). With 6 bases removed from V and 4 bases from J, the gap between germline ends came to 18 bases. The CDR3 loop spans 15 amino acids. Germline CDR1 and CDR2: SEHNR and FQNEAQ (reference sequence). The CDR3 nucleotides read TGTGCCAGCAGTCCTGGGACTTCAAGGGGCTATGGCTACACCTTC. Encoded protein: CASSPGTSRGYGYTF.

The V gene is TRBV27, the J gene TRBJ1-1; D not certain. Trimming removed 4 bases from V and 5 bases from J, with 11 bases in between. Germline assignment: CDR1 MNHEY and CDR2 SMNVEV (reference sequence). The length of the CDR3 is 13 residues. The CDR3 coding sequence is TGTGCCAGCAGTTCCCGACACCAGACTGAAGCTTTCTTT. It translates to CASSSRHQTEAFF.

This clone turned up a few times. This chain uses TRBV7-9 with TRBJ1-5, with a tentative D call TRBD1 (5 bases). The V end lost 5 bases, the J end lost 0 bases, and 14 bases lay between the germline ends. The CDR3 runs 16 residues. CDR1 is SEHNR and CDR2 is FQNEAQ in the germline V gene (reference sequence). CDR3 DNA: TGTGCCAGCAGCCCGGCGGGGCCGTATAGCAATCAGCCCCAGCATTTT. Translating it yields CASSPAGPYSNQPQHF.

The chain carries TRBV14 and TRBJ1-1; maybe TRBD1 (5 bases). The CDR3 extends over 15 amino acids. Trimming took off 3 bases at V and 3 bases at J, with 14 bases between the two ends. CDR1 SGHDN and CDR2 FVKESK come from the germline V gene. This CDR3 reads CASSQQAGKHTEAFF. DNA of the CDR3: TGTGCCAGCAGCCAGCAAGCAGGGAAGCACACTGAAGCTTTCTTT.

On this clone: Within the sample, other DNA sequences also encode this same CDR3. This sequence joins TRBV27 and TRBJ1-5; D unresolved. V dropped 6 bases and J dropped 0 bases, with 9 bases sitting between them. The germline V gene has CDR1 MNHEY and CDR2 SMNVEV (reference sequence). The CDR3 extends over 14 amino acids. Here the CDR3 reads CASSPLGSNQPQHF. The CDR3 DNA sequence: TGTGCCAGCAGCCCGTTAGGTAGCAATCAGCCCCAGCATTTT.

This clone was recorded only once. The chain uses TRBV4-1 and TRBJ2-1; D may be TRBD2 (6 bases). Germline lookup yields CDR1 MGHRA and CDR2 YSYEKL. The V and J ends lost 1 base and 1 base respectively, with 11 bases between them. The CDR3 has 16 amino acids. Written as DNA, the CDR3 is TGCGCCAGCAGCCAAGTTGCGGGGCCTTCCTACAATGAGCAGTTCTTC. Its protein is CASSQVAGPSYNEQFF.

Points on this clone: Other DNA variants within this sample encode the same CDR3. The J gene is TRBJ1-1, the V gene TRBV28, with unresolved D. Trimming removed 6 bases from V and 0 bases from J, with 2 bases in between. Looked up from germline, CDR1 is MDHEN and CDR2 is SYDVKM. The CDR3 is made up of 11 amino acids. CDR3 amino acids: CASRVNTEAFF. For the CDR3, the DNA is TGTGCCAGCAGGGTGAACACTGAAGCTTTCTTT.

The V and J genes are TRBV29-1 and TRBJ2-7; D is perhaps TRBD1 (6 bases). The ends were cut back, 3 bases at V and 2 bases at J, with 11 bases in the middle. The germline V gene encodes CDR1 SQVTM and CDR2 ANQGSEA. CDR3 length equals 13 residues. The CDR3 loop is CSVDVGDTYEQYF. The CDR3 bases are TGCAGCGTTGACGTTGGGGACACCTACGAGCAGTACTTC.

The chain combines TRBV9 with TRBJ1-1; 8 positions agree with TRBD1. The V gene end was trimmed by 4 bases and the J gene end by 5 bases; junction bases not matched to a gene: 7. The germline CDR1 and CDR2 sequences are SGDLS and YYNGEE. This CDR3 comprises 14 residues. In nucleotides, the CDR3 is TGTGCCAGCAGCCCCGACAGGGGTCGGACTGAAGCTTTCTTT. It yields the protein CASSPDRGRTEAFF.

CDR3 in amino acids: CASGISQGYEQYF. The CDR3 DNA reads as TGTGCCAGCGGGATTTCGCAGGGCTACGAGCAGTACTTC. The chain links TRBV28 to TRBJ2-7; D possibly corresponds to TRBD1 (5 bases). From germline, CDR1 is MDHEN and CDR2 SYDVKM. V dropped 8 bases and J dropped 3 bases, with 14 bases sitting between them. The CDR3 covers 13 residues.

Notes on this clone: Other DNA sequences in this specimen translate into the identical CDR3. The rearrangement joins TRBV27 to TRBJ2-1; 10 bases align to TRBD1. V shed 8 bases, J shed 4 bases, and the junction held 2 bases outside the gene matches. Germline CDR1 is MNHEY and CDR2 is SMNVEV (reference sequence). The CDR3 runs 13 residues. The CDR3 DNA reads TGTGCCAGCGGGGACAGGGGATACAATGAGCAGTTCTTC. Translated, it gives CASGDRGYNEQFF.

This chain joins TRBV28 and TRBJ1-2; the match to TRBD1 covers 9 bases. V gave up 4 bases and J gave up 5 bases; unmatched junction bases: 5. CDR3 length: 14 residues. The germline V gene encodes CDR1 MDHEN and CDR2 SYDVKM. CDR3 in DNA: TGTGCCAGCAGTTCGGGACAGGGAAAATATGGCTACACCTTC. It specifies CASSSGQGKYGYTF.

This chain links TRBV5-6 with TRBJ2-7, with 12 bases identical to TRBD2. Germline trimming cut 4 bases from V and 4 bases from J; bases unmatched to any gene: 12. The length of the CDR3 is 17 residues. CDR1 SGHDT and CDR2 YYEEEE come from the germline V gene. This CDR3 is CASSENLAGGRIYEQYF. The CDR3 nucleotides read TGTGCCAGCAGCGAGAATCTAGCGGGAGGGCGTATATACGAGCAGTACTTC.